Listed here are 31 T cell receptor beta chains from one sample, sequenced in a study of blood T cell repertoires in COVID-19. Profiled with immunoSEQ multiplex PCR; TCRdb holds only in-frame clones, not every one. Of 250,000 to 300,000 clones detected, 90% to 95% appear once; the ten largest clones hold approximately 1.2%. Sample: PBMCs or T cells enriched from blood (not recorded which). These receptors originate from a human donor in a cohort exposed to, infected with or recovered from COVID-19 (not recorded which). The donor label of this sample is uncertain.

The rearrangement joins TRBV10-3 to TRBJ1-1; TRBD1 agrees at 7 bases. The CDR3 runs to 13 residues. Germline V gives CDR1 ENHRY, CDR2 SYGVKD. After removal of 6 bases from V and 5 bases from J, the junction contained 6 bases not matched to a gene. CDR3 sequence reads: CAISRTGDTEAFF. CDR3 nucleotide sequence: TGTGCCATCAGCAGGACAGGAGATACTGAAGCTTTCTTT.

CDR3 in amino acids: CASSPGTGGSYEQYF. The DNA of the CDR3 is TGTGCCAGCAGCCCTGGGACAGGGGGCTCCTACGAGCAGTACTTC. V gene TRBV11-1 combines with J gene TRBJ2-7; 11 positions match TRBD1. With V trimmed by 5 bases and J by 0 bases, 3 bases remained unmatched. The CDR3 loop spans 15 amino acids. Germline V CDR1 and CDR2: SGHAT, FQDESV (reference sequence). The variable domain in full, with the rest retrieved from reference TRBV11-1 and TRBJ2-7, is EAEVAQSPRYKITEKSQAVAFWCDPISGHATLYWYRQILGQGPELLVQFQDESVVDDSQLPKDRFSAERLKGVDSTLKIQPAELGDSAMYLCASSPGTGGSYEQYFGPGTRLTVT.

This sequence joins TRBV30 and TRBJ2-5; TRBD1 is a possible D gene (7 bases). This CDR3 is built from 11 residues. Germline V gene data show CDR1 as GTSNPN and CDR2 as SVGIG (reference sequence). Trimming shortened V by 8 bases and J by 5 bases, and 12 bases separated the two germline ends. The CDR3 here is CAQGGRETQYF. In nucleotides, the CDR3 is TGTGCCCAGGGGGGTAGGGAGACCCAGTACTTC.

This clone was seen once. The CDR3 is CASSQDTGRLNQPQHF. CDR3 in DNA: TGCGCCAGCAGCCAAGATACGGGAAGGCTGAATCAGCCCCAGCATTTT. V usage is TRBV4-3 and J usage is TRBJ1-5; D unclear. This CDR3 is built from 16 residues. Germline-derived CDR1 and CDR2 are LGHNA and YSLEER. The V and J ends lost 0 bases and 4 bases respectively, with 13 bases between them.

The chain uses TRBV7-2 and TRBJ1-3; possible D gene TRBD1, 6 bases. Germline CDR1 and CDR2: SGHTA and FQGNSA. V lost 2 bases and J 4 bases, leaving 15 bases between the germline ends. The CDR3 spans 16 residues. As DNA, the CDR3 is TGTGCCAGCAGCTTAACACAGGGTGGGGGAGGAAACACCATATATTTT. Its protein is CASSLTQGGGGNTIYF.

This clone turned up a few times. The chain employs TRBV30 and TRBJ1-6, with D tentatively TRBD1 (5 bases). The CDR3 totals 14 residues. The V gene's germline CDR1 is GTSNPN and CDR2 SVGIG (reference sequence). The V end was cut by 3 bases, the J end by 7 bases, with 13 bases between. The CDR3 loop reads CAWRLGGDNSPLHF. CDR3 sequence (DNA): TGTGCCTGGAGACTGGGGGGGGACAATTCACCCCTCCACTTT. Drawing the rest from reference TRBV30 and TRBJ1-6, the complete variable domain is SQTIHQWPATLVQPVGSPLSLECTVEGTSNPNLYWYRQAAGRGLQLLFYSVGIGQISSEVPQNLSASRPQDRQFILSSKKLLLSDSGFYLCAWRLGGDNSPLHFGNGTRLTVT.

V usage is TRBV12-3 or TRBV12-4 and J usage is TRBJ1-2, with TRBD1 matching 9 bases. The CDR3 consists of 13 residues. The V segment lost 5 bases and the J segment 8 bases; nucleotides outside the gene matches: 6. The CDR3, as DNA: TGTGCCAGCAGTCTACGGACAGGGGCCGGCTACACCTTC. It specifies CASSLRTGAGYTF.

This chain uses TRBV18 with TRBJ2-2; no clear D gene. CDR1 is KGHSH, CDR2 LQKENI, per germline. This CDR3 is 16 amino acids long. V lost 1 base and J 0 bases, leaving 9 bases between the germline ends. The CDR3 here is CASSPQELTNTGELFF. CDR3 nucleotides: TGTGCCAGCTCACCACAGGAGCTGACGAACACCGGGGAGCTGTTTTTT.

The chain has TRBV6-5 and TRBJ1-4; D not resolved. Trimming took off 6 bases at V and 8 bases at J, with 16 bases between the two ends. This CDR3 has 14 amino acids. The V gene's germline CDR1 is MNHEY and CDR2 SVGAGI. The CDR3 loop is CASSPTKFWEKLFF. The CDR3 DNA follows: TGTGCCAGCAGCCCGACAAAATTCTGGGAAAAACTGTTTTTT.

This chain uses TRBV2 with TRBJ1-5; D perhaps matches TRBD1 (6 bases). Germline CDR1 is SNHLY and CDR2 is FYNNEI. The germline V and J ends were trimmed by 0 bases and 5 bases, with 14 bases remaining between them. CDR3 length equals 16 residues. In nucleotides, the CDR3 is TGTGCCAGCAGTGAAGCGTCCTGGGACACACATCAGCCCCAGCATTTT. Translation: CASSEASWDTHQPQHF. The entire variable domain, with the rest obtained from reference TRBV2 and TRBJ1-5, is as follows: EPEVTQTPSHQVTQMGQEVILRCVPISNHLYFYWYRQILGQKVEFLVSFYNNEISEKSEIFDDQFSVERPDGSNFTLKIRSTKLEDSAMYFCASSEASWDTHQPQHFGDGTRLSIL.

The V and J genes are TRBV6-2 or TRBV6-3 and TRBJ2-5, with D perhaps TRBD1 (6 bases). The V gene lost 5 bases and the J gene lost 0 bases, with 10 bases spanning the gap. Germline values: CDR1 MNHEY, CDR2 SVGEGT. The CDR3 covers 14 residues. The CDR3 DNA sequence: TGTGCCAGCAGTCTCCGGGACAACCAAGAGACCCAGTACTTC. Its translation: CASSLRDNQETQYF.

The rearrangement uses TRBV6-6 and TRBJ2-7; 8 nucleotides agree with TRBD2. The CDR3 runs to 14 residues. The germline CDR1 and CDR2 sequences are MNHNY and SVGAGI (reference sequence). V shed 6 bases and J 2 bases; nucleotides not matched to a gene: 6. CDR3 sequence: CASSQSGGPYEQYF. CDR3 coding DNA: TGTGCCAGCAGCCAAAGCGGGGGCCCCTACGAGCAGTACTTC.

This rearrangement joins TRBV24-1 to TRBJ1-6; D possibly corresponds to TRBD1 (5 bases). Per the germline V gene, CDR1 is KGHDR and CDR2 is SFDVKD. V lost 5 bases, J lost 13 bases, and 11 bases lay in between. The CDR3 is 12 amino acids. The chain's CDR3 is CATSAGGGPLHF. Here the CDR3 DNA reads TGTGCCACCAGTGCTGGGGGAGGTCCCCTCCACTTT.

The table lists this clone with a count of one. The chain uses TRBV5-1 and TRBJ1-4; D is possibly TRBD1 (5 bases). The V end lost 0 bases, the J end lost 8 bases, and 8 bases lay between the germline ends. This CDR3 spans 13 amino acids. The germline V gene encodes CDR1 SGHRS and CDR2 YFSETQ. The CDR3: CASSLAGGEKLFF. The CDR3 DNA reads TGCGCCAGCAGCTTGGCCGGGGGGGAAAAACTGTTTTTT.

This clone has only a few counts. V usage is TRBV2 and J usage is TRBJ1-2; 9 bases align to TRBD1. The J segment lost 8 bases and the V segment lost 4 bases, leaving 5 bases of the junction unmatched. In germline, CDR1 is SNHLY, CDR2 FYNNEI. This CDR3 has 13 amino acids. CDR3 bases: TGTGCCAGCAGTGCCAGGGACAGGGCGGGCTACACCTTC. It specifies CASSARDRAGYTF.

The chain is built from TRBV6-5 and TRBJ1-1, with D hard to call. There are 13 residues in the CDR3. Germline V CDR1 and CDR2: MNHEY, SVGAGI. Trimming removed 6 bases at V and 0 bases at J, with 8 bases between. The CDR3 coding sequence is TGTGCCAGCAGAAGATCTATGAACACTGAAGCTTTCTTT. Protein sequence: CASRRSMNTEAFF.

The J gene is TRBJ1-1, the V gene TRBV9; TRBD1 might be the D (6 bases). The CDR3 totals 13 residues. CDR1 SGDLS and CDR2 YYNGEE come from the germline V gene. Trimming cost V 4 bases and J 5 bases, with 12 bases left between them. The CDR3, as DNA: TGTGCCAGCAGCCTCCTAGGGGGTACTGAAGCTTTCTTT. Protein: CASSLLGGTEAFF.

CDR3 coding DNA: TGTGCCAGCTCACCTAGAGGACAGGGGGCTTACAATGAGCAGTTCTTC. The encoded protein is CASSPRGQGAYNEQFF. The chain is built from TRBV18 and TRBJ2-1; 11 bases align to TRBD1. Germline lookup yields CDR1 KGHSH and CDR2 LQKENI. Germline trimming cut 3 bases from V and 4 bases from J; bases unmatched to any gene: 5. This CDR3 region has 16 residues. Looking up the rest from reference TRBV18 and TRBJ2-1 gives the full variable domain: NAGVMQNPRHLVRRRGQEARLRCSPMKGHSHVYWYRQLPEEGLKFMVYLQKENIIDESGMPKERFSAEFPKEGPSILRIQQVVRGDSAAYFCASSPRGQGAYNEQFFGPGTRLTVL.

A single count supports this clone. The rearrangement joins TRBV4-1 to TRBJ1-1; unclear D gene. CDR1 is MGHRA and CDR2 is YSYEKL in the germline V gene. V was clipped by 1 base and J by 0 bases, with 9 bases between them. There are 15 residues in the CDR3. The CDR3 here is CASSQGQVLNTEAFF. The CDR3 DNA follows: TGCGCCAGCAGCCAAGGGCAGGTCCTGAACACTGAAGCTTTCTTT.

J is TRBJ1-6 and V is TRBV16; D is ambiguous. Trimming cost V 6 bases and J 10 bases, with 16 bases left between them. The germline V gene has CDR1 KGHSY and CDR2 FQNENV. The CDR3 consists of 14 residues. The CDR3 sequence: CASSSREGNSPLHF. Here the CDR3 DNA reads TGTGCCAGCAGTAGCCGGGAGGGTAACTCACCCCTCCACTTT.

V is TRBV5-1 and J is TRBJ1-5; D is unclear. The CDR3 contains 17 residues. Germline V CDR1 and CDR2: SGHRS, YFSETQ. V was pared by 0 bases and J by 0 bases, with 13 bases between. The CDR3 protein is CASSLGAGSYSNQPQHF. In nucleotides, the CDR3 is TGCGCCAGCAGCTTGGGCGCAGGATCCTATAGCAATCAGCCCCAGCATTTT.

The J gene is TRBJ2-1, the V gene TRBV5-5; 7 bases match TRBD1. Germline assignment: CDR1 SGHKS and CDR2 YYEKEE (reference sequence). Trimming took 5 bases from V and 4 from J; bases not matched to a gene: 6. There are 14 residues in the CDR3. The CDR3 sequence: CASSRTGIYNEQFF. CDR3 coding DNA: TGTGCCAGCAGTAGGACAGGAATTTACAATGAGCAGTTCTTC.

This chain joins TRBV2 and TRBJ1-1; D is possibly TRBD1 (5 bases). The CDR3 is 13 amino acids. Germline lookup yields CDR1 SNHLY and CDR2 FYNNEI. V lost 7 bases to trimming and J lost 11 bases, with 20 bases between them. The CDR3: CASNSWGRLGAFF. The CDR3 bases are TGTGCCAGCAATTCGTGGGGCCGCTTAGGGGCTTTCTTT. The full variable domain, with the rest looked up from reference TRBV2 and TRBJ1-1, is EPEVTQTPSHQVTQMGQEVILRCVPISNHLYFYWYRQILGQKVEFLVSFYNNEISEKSEIFDDQFSVERPDGSNFTLKIRSTKLEDSAMYFCASNSWGRLGAFFGQGTRLTVV.

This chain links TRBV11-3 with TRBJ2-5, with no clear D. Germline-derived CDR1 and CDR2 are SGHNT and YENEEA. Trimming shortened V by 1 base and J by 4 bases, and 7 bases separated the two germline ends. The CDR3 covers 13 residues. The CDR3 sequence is CASSLAPLETQYF. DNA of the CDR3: TGTGCCAGCAGCTTAGCCCCACTAGAGACCCAGTACTTC.

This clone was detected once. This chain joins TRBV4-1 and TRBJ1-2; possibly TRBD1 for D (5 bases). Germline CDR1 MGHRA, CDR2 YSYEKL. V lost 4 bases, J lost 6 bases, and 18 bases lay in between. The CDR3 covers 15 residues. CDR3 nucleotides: TGCGCCAGCAGCCCGGCAGGGAAAGGGAAGGATGGCTACACCTTC. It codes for CASSPAGKGKDGYTF.

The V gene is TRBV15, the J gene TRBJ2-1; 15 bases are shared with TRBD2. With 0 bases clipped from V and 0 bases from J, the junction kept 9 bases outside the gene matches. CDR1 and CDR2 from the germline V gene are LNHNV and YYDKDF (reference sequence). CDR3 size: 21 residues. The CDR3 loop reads CATSREVGLAGGHYSYNEQFF. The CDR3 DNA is TGTGCCACCAGCAGAGAGGTGGGACTAGCGGGGGGCCATTACTCCTACAATGAGCAGTTCTTC. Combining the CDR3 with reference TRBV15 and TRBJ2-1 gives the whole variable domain DAMVIQNPRYQVTQFGKPVTLSCSQTLNHNVMYWYQQKSSQAPKLLFHYYDKDFNNEADTPDNFQSRRPNTSFCFLDIRSPGLGDTAMYLCATSREVGLAGGHYSYNEQFFGPGTRLTVL.

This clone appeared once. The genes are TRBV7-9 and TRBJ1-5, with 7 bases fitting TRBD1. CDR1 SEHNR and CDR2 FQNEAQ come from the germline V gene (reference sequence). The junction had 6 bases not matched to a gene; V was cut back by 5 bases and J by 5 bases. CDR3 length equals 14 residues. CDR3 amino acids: CASSRRQGDQPQHF. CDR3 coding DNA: TGTGCCAGCAGCAGGAGGCAGGGGGATCAGCCCCAGCATTTT.

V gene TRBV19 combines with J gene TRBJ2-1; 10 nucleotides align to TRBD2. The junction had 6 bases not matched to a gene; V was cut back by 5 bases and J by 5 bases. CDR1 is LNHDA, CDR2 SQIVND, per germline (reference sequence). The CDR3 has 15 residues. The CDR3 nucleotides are TGTGCCAGTAGTTATAGCGGGGGGCCGAACAATGAGCAGTTCTTC. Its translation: CASSYSGGPNNEQFF.

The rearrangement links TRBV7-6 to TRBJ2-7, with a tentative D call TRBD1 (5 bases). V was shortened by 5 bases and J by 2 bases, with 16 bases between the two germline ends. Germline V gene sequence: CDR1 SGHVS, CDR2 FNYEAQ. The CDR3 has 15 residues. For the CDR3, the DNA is TGTGCCAGCAGCCGCCCCGGCGGACATGCCTACGAGCAGTACTTC. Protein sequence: CASSRPGGHAYEQYF.

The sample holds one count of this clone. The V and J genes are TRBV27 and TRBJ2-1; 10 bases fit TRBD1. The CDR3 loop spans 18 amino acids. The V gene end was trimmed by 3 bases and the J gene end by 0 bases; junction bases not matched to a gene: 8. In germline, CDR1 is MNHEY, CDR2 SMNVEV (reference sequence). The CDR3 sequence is CASSFGDRGPISYNEQFF. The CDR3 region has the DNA TGTGCCAGCAGTTTTGGGGACAGGGGCCCAATCTCCTACAATGAGCAGTTCTTC.

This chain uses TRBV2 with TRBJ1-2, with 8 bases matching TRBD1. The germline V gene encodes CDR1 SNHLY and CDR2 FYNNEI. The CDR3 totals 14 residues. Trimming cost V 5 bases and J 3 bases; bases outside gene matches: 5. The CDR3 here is CASSTGTGYYGYTF. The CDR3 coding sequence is TGTGCCAGCAGTACCGGGACAGGCTACTATGGCTACACCTTC.